The 20 T cell receptor beta chains listed next were all sequenced from one sample in a study of blood T cell repertoires in COVID-19. Libraries were prepared by immunoSEQ multiplex PCR; TCRdb keeps only in-frame clonotypes and omits some of them. The profile shows approximately 200,000 clones, roughly 80% of them singletons. Input material: PBMCs or T cells enriched from blood (not recorded which). Source of these receptors: a man aged 35-49 years who had recovered from COVID-19.

The chain is built from TRBV7-2 and TRBJ2-1, with TRBD2 as a possible D gene (5 bases). Trimming pared 0 bases from V and 7 bases from J, leaving 13 bases between. The CDR3 has 15 residues. Germline V gene lookup returns CDR1 SGHTA and CDR2 FQGNSA. CDR3 protein: CASSLAIGLPNEQFF. The CDR3 coding sequence is TGTGCCAGCAGCTTAGCGATTGGACTTCCAAATGAGCAGTTCTTC.

The J gene is TRBJ2-1, the V gene TRBV11-1; D perhaps matches TRBD2 (5 bases). V dropped 4 bases and J dropped 3 bases, with 7 bases sitting between them. In germline, CDR1 is SGHAT, CDR2 FQDESV (reference sequence). The CDR3 loop spans 13 amino acids. The chain's CDR3 is CASSWTGYNEQFF. In DNA form, the CDR3 reads TGTGCCAGCAGCTGGACTGGCTACAATGAGCAGTTCTTC.

CDR3 sequence: CASSLSRDSYNEQFF. The CDR3 DNA sequence: TGTGCCAGCAGCCTCAGCCGGGACAGTTACAATGAGCAGTTCTTC. V is TRBV7-7 and J is TRBJ2-1; 7 bases line up with TRBD1. Germline CDR1 SSHAT, CDR2 FNYEAQ (reference sequence). Trimming cost V 5 bases and J 4 bases; bases outside gene matches: 8. CDR3 size: 15 residues.

The chain has TRBV12-5 and TRBJ2-1, with a possible D match to TRBD1 (6 bases). The CDR3 extends over 15 amino acids. V lost 5 bases and J lost 7, with 18 bases in between. Germline V CDR1 and CDR2: LGHNT, FRNRAP. This CDR3 is CASGEQGSWVNEQFF. CDR3 nucleotides: TGTGCTAGTGGTGAACAGGGCTCATGGGTTAATGAGCAGTTCTTC.

The rearrangement links TRBV5-6 to TRBJ1-6; D gene ambiguous. Germline V gives CDR1 SGHDT, CDR2 YYEEEE. V lost 0 bases to trimming and J lost 1 base, with 14 bases between them. This CDR3 comprises 18 residues. The CDR3 region is CASSLVSGRGSYNSPLHF. The CDR3, as DNA: TGTGCCAGCAGCTTGGTCTCGGGAAGAGGGTCCTATAATTCACCCCTCCACTTT.

This sequence joins TRBV19 and TRBJ2-2; D is possibly TRBD1 (6 bases). This CDR3 is 16 amino acids long. Germline V gives CDR1 LNHDA, CDR2 SQIVND (reference sequence). The germline V and J ends were trimmed by 8 bases and 0 bases, with 16 bases remaining between them. CDR3 sequence (DNA): TGTGCCAGTTTCAGAACCGGGACAACGAACACCGGGGAGCTGTTTTTT. This gives the protein CASFRTGTTNTGELFF.

The chain carries TRBV5-3 and TRBJ2-7; TRBD2 matches at 13 bases. TRBV5-3 is annotated as an ORF whose role is uncertain. Germline trimming cut 2 bases from V and 5 bases from J; bases unmatched to any gene: 7. CDR3 size: 16 residues. The CDR3 DNA is TGTGCCAGAAGCTTTACTAGCGGGAGGGCCTTGAACGAGCAGTACGTC. Translating it yields CARSFTSGRALNEQYV.

This clone was detected only a few times. The chain combines TRBV2 with TRBJ1-2; D gene unclear. CDR1 SNHLY and CDR2 FYNNEI come from the germline V gene. The CDR3 runs 12 residues. The V gene lost 3 bases and the J gene lost 4 bases, with 6 bases spanning the gap. CDR3 loop: CASSEEGYGYTF. In nucleotides, the CDR3 is TGTGCCAGCAGTGAGGAGGGCTATGGCTACACCTTC.

The rearrangement links TRBV6-5 to TRBJ2-6; 7 bases align to TRBD1. This CDR3 has 15 amino acids. Germline assignment: CDR1 MNHEY and CDR2 SVGAGI. V gave up 4 bases and J gave up 4 bases; unmatched junction bases: 4. The DNA for the CDR3 is TGTGCCAGCAGTTCACAGGGGTACGGGGCCAACGTCCTGACTTTC. Its protein is CASSSQGYGANVLTF.

The gene calls are TRBV9 and TRBJ2-3, with no clear D. With 0 bases removed from V and 6 bases from J, the gap between germline ends came to 11 bases. Germline V gives CDR1 SGDLS, CDR2 YYNGEE. CDR3 length: 14 amino acids. The CDR3, as DNA: TGTGCCAGCAGCGTAGCTACGAGCTCGGATACGCAGTATTTT. Amino acids: CASSVATSSDTQYF.

The chain combines TRBV7-2 with TRBJ2-3; possible D gene TRBD1, 5 bases. The ends were cut back, 3 bases at V and 2 bases at J, with 6 bases in the middle. The CDR3 consists of 13 residues. Per germline, CDR1 SGHTA and CDR2 FQGNSA. CDR3 coding DNA: TGTGCCAGCAGCTTCGGACACACAGATACGCAGTATTTT. It specifies CASSFGHTDTQYF.

This chain joins TRBV2 and TRBJ2-7; TRBD2 agrees at 11 bases. CDR3 size: 15 residues. The germline V gene encodes CDR1 SNHLY and CDR2 FYNNEI. The V and J ends lost 6 bases and 4 bases, in that order; junction bases with no gene match: 8. The CDR3: CASRAGTSGFYEQYF. The CDR3 coding sequence is TGTGCCAGCAGGGCCGGGACTAGCGGATTTTACGAGCAGTACTTC.

The rearrangement uses TRBV5-1 and TRBJ2-5; D not resolved. The V gene lost 0 bases and the J gene lost 0 bases, with 6 bases spanning the gap. The CDR3 has 14 amino acids. CDR1 and CDR2 (germline): SGHRS, YFSETQ. The CDR3 coding sequence is TGCGCCAGCAGCTTGGAAGAGTACCAAGAGACCCAGTACTTC. Translation gives CASSLEEYQETQYF.

In this sample, this clone turned up a few times. CDR3 protein: CASSDPGSTDTQYF. The CDR3 bases are TGTGCCAGCAGTGACCCGGGAAGCACAGATACGCAGTATTTT. This sequence joins TRBV6-4 and TRBJ2-3, with a possible D match to TRBD2 (5 bases). Trimming left V 2 bases short and J 0 bases short, with 6 bases between. The CDR3 has 14 residues. In germline, CDR1 is MRHNA, CDR2 SNTAGT.

The rearrangement links TRBV5-1 to TRBJ2-1; TRBD1 matches at 7 bases. V lost 4 bases and J lost 1; bases outside the gene matches: 5. From germline, CDR1 is SGHRS and CDR2 YFSETQ. This CDR3 is 15 amino acids long. The chain's CDR3 is CASSPGQTSYNEQFF. CDR3 in DNA: TGCGCCAGCAGCCCGGGACAGACTTCCTACAATGAGCAGTTCTTC.

The DNA of the CDR3 is TGTGCCAGTAGTGCCCGCCTAGCGGGAGAGACAGATACGCAGTATTTT. This translates into CASSARLAGETDTQYF. V is TRBV19 and J is TRBJ2-3, with 10 bases fitting TRBD2. CDR3 size: 16 residues. CDR1 and CDR2 from the germline V gene are LNHDA and SQIVND (reference sequence). With 5 bases clipped from V and 3 bases from J, the junction kept 8 bases outside the gene matches.

This chain connects TRBV7-6 to TRBJ1-6, with 7 bases lining up with TRBD1. The CDR3 length is 14 residues. Germline V CDR1 and CDR2: SGHVS, FNYEAQ. V lost 2 bases and J lost 7; bases outside the gene matches: 2. As DNA, the CDR3 is TGTGCCAGCAGCTTAAGGGGGCGAAATTCACCCCTCCACTTT. It specifies CASSLRGRNSPLHF.

The CDR3 DNA is TGTGCCAGCAGCTTAGACAGGAACACCGGGGAGCTGTTTTTT. Amino acid sequence: CASSLDRNTGELFF. V gene TRBV13 combines with J gene TRBJ2-2, with D hard to call. This CDR3 spans 14 amino acids. CDR1 PRHDT and CDR2 FYEKMQ come from the germline V gene (reference sequence). Trimming cost V 1 base and J 1 base, with 4 bases left between them.

The chain carries TRBV2 and TRBJ1-1, with D perhaps TRBD1 (6 bases). This CDR3 comprises 13 residues. CDR1 SNHLY and CDR2 FYNNEI come from the germline V gene. Between the trimmed V and J ends, which lost 8 bases and 3 bases, there was a span of 13 bases. The chain's CDR3 is CASLGHPDTEAFF. The DNA for the CDR3 is TGTGCCAGCCTGGGACATCCTGACACTGAAGCTTTCTTT.

J is TRBJ2-5 and V is TRBV14; 9 nucleotides line up with TRBD1. Looked up from germline, CDR1 is SGHDN and CDR2 is FVKESK. The CDR3 is 15 residues long. V was pared by 4 bases and J by 4 bases, with 7 bases of the junction left unmatched. CDR3 sequence: CASSRGTGLGETQYF. The DNA of the CDR3 is TGTGCCAGCAGCCGTGGGACAGGGTTAGGAGAGACCCAGTACTTC.